This T cell receptor (beta chain) was recovered during a study of PD-1 blockade in mismatch repair-deficient tumors. The germline CDR1 and CDR2 sequences are LGHNA and YNFKEQ. Trimming removed 0 bases at V and 3 bases at J, with 15 bases between. The CDR3 is 17 residues long. This clone occurred a few times. Repertoires were generated with immunoSEQ multiplex PCR, while TCRdb's copy carries only in-frame clones and drops some. The data contain 55,000 to 85,000 clones, approximately 82% of them singletons. This receptor was obtained from an adult with mismatch repair-deficient cancer. The specimen was peripheral blood, collected 2 weeks after starting pembrolizumab. The rearrangement links TRBV4-2 to TRBJ2-1; weak D call: TRBD2 (5 bases). DNA for the CDR3: TGTGCCAGCAGCCAAGATGGGCGGGTGAGGAACTACAATGAGCAGTTCTTC. Translation: CASSQDGRVRNYNEQFF.